The 24 T cell receptor beta chains given below trace back to one sample, sequenced in a study of CD8+CD57+ T cells in acquired aplastic anemia. It was genomic DNA that served as the template for profiling TCR beta VDJ and CDR3. TCRdb recomputed calls from the reads with MiXCR, one row per CDR3 protein. The sample holds roughly 80,000 distinct CDR3 sequences; around 44% are singletons and the top ten take around 63%. Sequencing was carried out using sorted CD4+, CD8+, or CD8+CD57+ T cells (not recorded which) from PBMCs. The source is a human donor in good health, serving as a control.

This clonotype was counted a few times. V usage is TRBV6-1 and J usage is TRBJ2-7, with 9 nucleotides matching TRBD1. CDR1 and CDR2 (germline): MNHNS, SASEGT. V was clipped by 6 bases and J by 3 bases; unmatched bases: 3. The CDR3 is 13 residues long. The CDR3 loop is CASSEDRGYEQYF. DNA of the CDR3: TGTGCCAGCAGCGAGGACAGGGGCTACGAGCAGTACTTC.

The chain combines TRBV10-3 with TRBJ2-5; D might be TRBD1 or TRBD2, each matching 5 bases. Germline V gives CDR1 ENHRY, CDR2 SYGVKD. The CDR3 consists of 14 residues. The V gene lost 0 bases and the J gene lost 0 bases, with 5 bases spanning the gap. CDR3 nucleotide sequence: TGTGCCATCAGTGAGTCGGGGGACCAAGAGACCCAGTACTTC. Its translation: CAISESGDQETQYF.

This clonotype was seen many times. Written as DNA, the CDR3 is TGCGCCAGCAGTGAGTCTACTAGCGGTTCCTACGAGCAGTACTTC. Translated, it gives CASSESTSGSYEQYF. This sequence joins TRBV10-2 and TRBJ2-7, with TRBD2 matching over 8 bases. Germline V CDR1 and CDR2: WSHSY, SAAADI. The CDR3 length is 15 residues. V lost 0 bases and J lost 1; bases outside the gene matches: 2.

The chain combines TRBV2 with TRBJ1-6, with D possibly TRBD1 on 6 matching bases. V dropped 6 bases and J dropped 5 bases, with 14 bases sitting between them. The CDR3 covers 15 residues. Germline lookup yields CDR1 SNHLY and CDR2 FYNNEI. The CDR3: CASRGAGEHNSPLHF. CDR3 DNA: TGTGCCAGCAGGGGGGCGGGGGAACATAATTCACCCCTCCACTTT.

This clonotype was seen ten or more times. This chain uses TRBV25-1 with TRBJ2-2; D unclear. CDR1 is MGHDK, CDR2 SYGVNS, per germline. V lost 2 bases, J lost 3 bases, and 4 bases lay in between. This CDR3 has 13 amino acids. For the CDR3, the DNA is TGTGCCAGCAGTGAAGGGGACACCGGGGAGCTGTTTTTT. This sequence encodes CASSEGDTGELFF.

This clonotype was counted many times. This chain links TRBV9 with TRBJ1-2; D might be TRBD1 (6 bases). Per the germline V gene, CDR1 is SGDLS and CDR2 is YYNGEE. The CDR3 loop spans 14 amino acids. V was clipped by 1 base and J by 6 bases, with 13 bases between them. The CDR3 sequence: CASSVISGTNGYTF. DNA of the CDR3: TGTGCCAGCAGCGTAATCAGCGGGACAAATGGCTACACCTTC.

The J gene is TRBJ2-1, the V gene TRBV6-1, with a tentative D call TRBD2 (7 bases). CDR1 is MNHNS, CDR2 SASEGT, per germline. Deletions cut 8 bases from V and 2 bases from J, with 13 bases between. This CDR3 is 14 amino acids long. As DNA, the CDR3 is TGTGCCAGCGGACTAGGGGGAACCTACAATGAGCAGTTCTTC. It yields the protein CASGLGGTYNEQFF.

This clonotype was seen a handful of times. The rearrangement links TRBV6-5 to TRBJ2-7, with 9 bases that match TRBD1. CDR3 size: 16 residues. V lost 3 bases to trimming and J lost 0 bases; unmatched junction nucleotides: 6. Germline lookup yields CDR1 MNHEY and CDR2 SVGAGI. CDR3 in amino acids: CASSYSGQGHSYEQYF. The CDR3 DNA sequence: TGTGCCAGCAGTTATTCAGGACAGGGGCACTCCTACGAGCAGTACTTC.

Only a few counts were recorded for this clonotype. The chain employs TRBV11-1 and TRBJ1-4; 8 positions match TRBD1. The CDR3 loop spans 18 amino acids. With V trimmed by 0 bases and J by 7 bases, 13 bases remained unmatched. In germline, CDR1 is SGHAT, CDR2 FQDESV (reference sequence). CDR3 amino acids: CASSLAFGQGPAGEKLFF. The CDR3 DNA sequence: TGTGCCAGCAGCTTAGCTTTCGGACAGGGACCGGCCGGTGAAAAACTGTTTTTT.

This chain uses TRBV29-1 with TRBJ1-3; D gene uncertain. Germline CDR1 SQVTM, CDR2 ANQGSEA. The CDR3 is 13 amino acids. The V and J ends lost 5 bases and 2 bases respectively, with 10 bases between them. The DNA of the CDR3 is TGCAGCGTTACACAGTTTACTGGAAACACCATATATTTT. Its protein is CSVTQFTGNTIYF.

This clonotype was counted ten times or more. The chain has TRBV19 and TRBJ1-2; D call uncertain. The germline V and J ends were trimmed by 5 bases and 4 bases, with 14 bases remaining between them. Looked up from germline, CDR1 is LNHDA and CDR2 is SQIVND (reference sequence). This CDR3 spans 14 amino acids. In DNA, the CDR3 is TGTGCCAGTAGTTTTCCAGGCGCTACCTATGGCTACACCTTC. Its translation: CASSFPGATYGYTF.

This clonotype has at least ten counts. The chain couples TRBV11-2 to TRBJ2-3; 11 bases fit TRBD2. Germline CDR1 is SGHAT and CDR2 is FQNNGV. The CDR3 has 17 amino acids. Unmatched junction bases numbered 5, after V lost 1 base and J lost 2 bases. Written as DNA, the CDR3 is TGTGCCAGCAGCTTAGTCGGACTAGCGGGTTCCACAGATACGCAGTATTTT. This gives the protein CASSLVGLAGSTDTQYF.

The chain links TRBV29-1 to TRBJ1-2; no clear D gene. Germline V gives CDR1 SQVTM, CDR2 ANQGSEA. The V end was cut by 3 bases, the J end by 0 bases, with 8 bases between. The CDR3 is made up of 13 amino acids. The CDR3 DNA is TGCAGCGTTGAGACATCAGCTAACTATGGCTACACCTTC. This sequence encodes CSVETSANYGYTF.

The chain carries TRBV9 and TRBJ2-3; D is perhaps TRBD1 (5 bases). V was clipped by 4 bases and J by 7 bases, with 13 bases between them. The CDR3 has 13 amino acids. The V gene's germline CDR1 is SGDLS and CDR2 YYNGEE. The CDR3 loop is CASSPPRGYTQYF. As DNA, the CDR3 is TGTGCCAGCAGCCCCCCAAGGGGATATACGCAGTATTTT.

The genes are TRBV10-1 and TRBJ1-2; a weak D match, TRBD1 (5 bases). The CDR3 is 13 residues long. Germline lookup yields CDR1 WNHNN and CDR2 SYGVQD (reference sequence). Trimming stripped 6 bases from V and 9 bases from J, with 17 bases between. CDR3 sequence reads: CASRMEQARSYTF. The CDR3 DNA sequence: TGCGCCAGCAGAATGGAACAGGCTCGCAGCTACACCTTC.

This sequence joins TRBV10-3 and TRBJ1-1; D is ambiguous. Germline CDR1 ENHRY, CDR2 SYGVKD. V was cut by 2 bases and J by 1 base, with 8 bases left in between. CDR3 length equals 14 residues. The CDR3 reads CAISEVAGNTEAFF. CDR3 nucleotides: TGTGCCATCAGTGAGGTCGCGGGGAACACTGAAGCTTTCTTT.

The chain joins TRBV24-1 to TRBJ2-3, with TRBD1 identical over 7 bases. Germline CDR1 is KGHDR and CDR2 is SFDVKD. The CDR3 runs 17 residues. V trimming: 3 bases; J trimming: 4 bases; junction bases outside the gene matches: 12. The CDR3, as DNA: TGTGCCACCAGTGATCCGAACTCAAGACAGGGCCCAGATACGCAGTATTTT. Protein sequence: CATSDPNSRQGPDTQYF.

Only a few counts were recorded for this clonotype. The chain joins TRBV11-2 to TRBJ1-6; D is unclear. This CDR3 comprises 15 residues. V was cut by 6 bases and J by 5 bases, with 14 bases left in between. The V gene's germline CDR1 is SGHAT and CDR2 FQNNGV. The CDR3 loop reads CASSLSPGNNSPLHF. The CDR3 coding sequence is TGTGCCAGCAGTTTATCTCCGGGGAATAATTCACCCCTCCACTTT.

This clonotype occurred many times. This chain links TRBV29-1 with TRBJ2-1; D remains unclear. CDR3 length equals 11 residues. From germline, CDR1 is SQVTM and CDR2 ANQGSEA. V lost 1 base and J lost 12, with 10 bases in between. Here the CDR3 DNA reads TGCAGCGTTGAAGTACCGGGCGGGCAGTTCTTC. Translated, it gives CSVEVPGGQFF.

V gene TRBV24-1 combines with J gene TRBJ1-1; D uncertain. V lost 7 bases and J lost 0, with 8 bases in between. The CDR3 is 13 amino acids. Germline V gene data show CDR1 as KGHDR and CDR2 as SFDVKD. The CDR3 sequence: CATSEGLNTEAFF. The CDR3 coding sequence is TGTGCCACCAGCGAGGGTCTGAACACTGAAGCTTTCTTT.

The chain employs TRBV7-8 and TRBJ2-5; D gene ambiguous. The CDR3 extends over 11 amino acids. V was cut by 4 bases and J by 2 bases, with 2 bases left in between. CDR1 and CDR2 from the germline V gene are SGHVS and FQNEAQ. The DNA for the CDR3 is TGTGCCAGCAGCTGGCAAGAGACCCAGTACTTC. Its translation is CASSWQETQYF.

The chain employs TRBV9 and TRBJ1-2, with D maybe TRBD1 (6 bases). The ends were cut back, 0 bases at V and 4 bases at J, with 10 bases in the middle. Germline V gives CDR1 SGDLS, CDR2 YYNGEE. CDR3 length equals 14 residues. The CDR3 DNA is TGTGCCAGCAGCGTAGAGGGGACACCCTATGGCTACACCTTC. It encodes CASSVEGTPYGYTF.

V usage is TRBV10-2 and J usage is TRBJ1-2, with D uncertain. The CDR3 consists of 19 residues. The germline V gene encodes CDR1 WSHSY and CDR2 SAAADI. With 0 bases removed from V and 2 bases from J, the gap between germline ends came to 22 bases. The CDR3 coding sequence is TGCGCCAGCAGTGAGTCTACTTCACATGCGGCAGGTTCGAACTATGGCTACACCTTC. Translating gives CASSESTSHAAGSNYGYTF.

The table lists this clonotype with many counts. The rearrangement uses TRBV15 and TRBJ2-5, with D possibly being TRBD2 (5 bases). CDR1 and CDR2 (germline): LNHNV, YYDKDF (reference sequence). V lost 2 bases to trimming and J lost 5 bases, with 15 bases between them. The CDR3 extends over 15 amino acids. The CDR3 protein is CATSRTRAKSETQYF. CDR3 in DNA: TGTGCCACCAGCAGAACTAGGGCCAAAAGCGAGACCCAGTACTTC. Full variable domain (outside the CDR3, taken from reference TRBV15 and TRBJ2-5): DAMVIQNPRYQVTQFGKPVTLSCSQTLNHNVMYWYQQKSSQAPKLLFHYYDKDFNNEADTPDNFQSRRPNTSFCFLDIRSPGLGDTAMYLCATSRTRAKSETQYFGPGTRLLVL.